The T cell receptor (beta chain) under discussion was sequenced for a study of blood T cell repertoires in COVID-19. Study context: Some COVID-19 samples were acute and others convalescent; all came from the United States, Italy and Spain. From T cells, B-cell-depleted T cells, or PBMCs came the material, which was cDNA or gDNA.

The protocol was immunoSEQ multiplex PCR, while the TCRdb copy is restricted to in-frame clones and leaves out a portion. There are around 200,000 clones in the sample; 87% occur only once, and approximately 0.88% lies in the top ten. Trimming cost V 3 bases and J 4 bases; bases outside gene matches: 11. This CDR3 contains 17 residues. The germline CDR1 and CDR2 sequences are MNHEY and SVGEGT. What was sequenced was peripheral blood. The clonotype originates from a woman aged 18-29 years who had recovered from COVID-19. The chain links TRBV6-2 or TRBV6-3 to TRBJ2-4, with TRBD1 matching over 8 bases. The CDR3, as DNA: TGTGCCAGCAGTTATCCGCTTCACACAGGGGGAAAAAACATTCAGTACTTC. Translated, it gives CASSYPLHTGGKNIQYF.